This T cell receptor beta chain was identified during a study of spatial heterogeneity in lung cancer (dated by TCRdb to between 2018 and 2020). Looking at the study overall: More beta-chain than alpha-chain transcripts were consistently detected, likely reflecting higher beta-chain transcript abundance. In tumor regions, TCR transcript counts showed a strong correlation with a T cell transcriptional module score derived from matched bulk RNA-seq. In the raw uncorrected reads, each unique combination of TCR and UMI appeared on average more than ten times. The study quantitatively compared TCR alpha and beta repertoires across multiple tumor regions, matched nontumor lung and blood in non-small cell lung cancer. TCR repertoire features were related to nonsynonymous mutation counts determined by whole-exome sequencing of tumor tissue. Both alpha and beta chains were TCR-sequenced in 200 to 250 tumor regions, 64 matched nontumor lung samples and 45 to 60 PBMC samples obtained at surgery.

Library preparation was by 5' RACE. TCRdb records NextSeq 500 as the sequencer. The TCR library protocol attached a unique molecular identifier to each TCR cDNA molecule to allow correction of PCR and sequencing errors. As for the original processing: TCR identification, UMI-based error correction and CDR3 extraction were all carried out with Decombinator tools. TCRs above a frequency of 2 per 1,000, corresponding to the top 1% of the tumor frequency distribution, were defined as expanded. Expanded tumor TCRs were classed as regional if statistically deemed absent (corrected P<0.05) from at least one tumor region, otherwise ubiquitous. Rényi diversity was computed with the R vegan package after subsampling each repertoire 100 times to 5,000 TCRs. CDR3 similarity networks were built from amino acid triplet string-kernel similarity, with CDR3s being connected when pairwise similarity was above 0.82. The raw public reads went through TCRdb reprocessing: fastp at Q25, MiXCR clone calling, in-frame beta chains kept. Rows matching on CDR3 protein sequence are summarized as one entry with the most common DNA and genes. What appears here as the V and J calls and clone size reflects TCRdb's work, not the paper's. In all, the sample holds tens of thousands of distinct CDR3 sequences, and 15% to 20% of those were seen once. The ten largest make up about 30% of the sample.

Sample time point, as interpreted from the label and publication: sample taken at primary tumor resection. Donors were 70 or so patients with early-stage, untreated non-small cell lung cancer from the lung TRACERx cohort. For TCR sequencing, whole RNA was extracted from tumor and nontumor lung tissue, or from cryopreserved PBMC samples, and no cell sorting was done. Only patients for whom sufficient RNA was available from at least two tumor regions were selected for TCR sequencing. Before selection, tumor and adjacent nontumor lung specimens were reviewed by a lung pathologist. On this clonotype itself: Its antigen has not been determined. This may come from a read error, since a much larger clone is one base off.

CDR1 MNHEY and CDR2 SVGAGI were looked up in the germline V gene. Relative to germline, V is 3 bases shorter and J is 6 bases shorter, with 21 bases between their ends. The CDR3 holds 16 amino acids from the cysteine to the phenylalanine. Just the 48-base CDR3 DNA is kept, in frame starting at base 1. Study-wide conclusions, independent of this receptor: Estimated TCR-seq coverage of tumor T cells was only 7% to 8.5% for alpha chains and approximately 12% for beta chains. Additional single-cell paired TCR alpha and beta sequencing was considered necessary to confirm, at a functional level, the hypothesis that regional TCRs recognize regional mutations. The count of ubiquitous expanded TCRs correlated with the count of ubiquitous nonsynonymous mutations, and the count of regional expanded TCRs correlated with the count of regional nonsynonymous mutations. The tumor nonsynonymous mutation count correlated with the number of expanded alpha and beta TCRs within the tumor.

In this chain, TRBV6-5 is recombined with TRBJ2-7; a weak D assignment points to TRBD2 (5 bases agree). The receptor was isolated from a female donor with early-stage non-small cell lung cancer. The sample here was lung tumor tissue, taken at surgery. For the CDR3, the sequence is CASSYHHRAASSEQYF. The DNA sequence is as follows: TGTGCCAGCAGTTATCATCACCGTGCAGCTAGCTCCGAGCAGTACTTC.